The 27 T cell receptor beta chains in this list originate from one sample, sequenced in a study of T cell responses to AZD1222 COVID-19 vaccine (dated by TCRdb to the early 2020s). Libraries were made using the immunoSEQ multiplex PCR assay. The table comes from immuneACCESS by way of TCRdb, which keeps in-frame sequences with V and J called. Part of the clones is missing from these tables; in studies checked, under half for an unresolved V gene and the rest for unknown reasons. The sample includes roughly 130,000 clones, with about 91% observed a single time. The leading ten clones occupy roughly 3% of the sample. The meaning of the sample's time point label: baseline before first vaccination. Source: peripheral blood, taken on day 0 of AZD1222 vaccination. The receptors derive from an adult in good health.

This clone was seen once. The CDR3 sequence: CASHLGLGSEQFF. The CDR3 DNA sequence: TGCGCCAGCCACTTGGGGCTAGGGAGTGAGCAGTTCTTC. The chain has TRBV5-1 and TRBJ2-1, with D perhaps assigned TRBD1 or TRBD2 (5 bases each). V shed 7 bases and J shed 9 bases, with 17 bases lying between them. The CDR3 is made up of 13 amino acids. Per the germline V gene, CDR1 is SGHRS and CDR2 is YFSETQ.

J is TRBJ1-1 and V is TRBV10-2; possibly TRBD1 for D (6 bases). V was cut by 3 bases and J by 2 bases, with 16 bases left in between. The CDR3 sequence is 16 residues long. Germline V gene data show CDR1 as WSHSY and CDR2 as SAAADI. CDR3 bases: TGCGCCAGCAGTGACGGTGGAGGCAGGGGCAACACTGAAGCTTTCTTT. It yields the protein CASSDGGGRGNTEAFF.

This chain joins TRBV5-1 and TRBJ2-5; 12 nucleotides agree with TRBD2. This CDR3 comprises 17 residues. V shed 4 bases and J 2 bases; nucleotides not matched to a gene: 9. Germline V lookup: CDR1 SGHRS, CDR2 YFSETQ. DNA of the CDR3: TGCGCCAGCAGCATAGGGACTAGCGGGTCAAAGCAAGAGACCCAGTACTTC. Translated, it gives CASSIGTSGSKQETQYF.

The chain has TRBV25-1 and TRBJ1-1; tentative D call: TRBD1 (5 bases). The V and J ends lost 3 bases and 6 bases respectively, with 11 bases between them. Germline V gives CDR1 MGHDK, CDR2 SYGVNS. CDR3 length equals 13 residues. This CDR3 is CASSDRRGAEAFF. CDR3 DNA sequence: TGTGCCAGCAGTGATAGGCGGGGCGCTGAAGCTTTCTTT.

The V and J genes are TRBV9 and TRBJ2-5; 7 bases are a match to TRBD2. From germline, CDR1 is SGDLS and CDR2 YYNGEE. Germline trimming cut 0 bases from V and 5 bases from J; bases unmatched to any gene: 7. This CDR3 is 15 amino acids long. CDR3 sequence: CASSVGGRASETQYF. CDR3 coding DNA: TGTGCCAGCAGCGTAGGGGGGAGGGCCTCGGAGACCCAGTACTTC.

This chain links TRBV30 with TRBJ1-6; D unclear. Germline CDR1 and CDR2: GTSNPN and SVGIG (reference sequence). V was clipped by 2 bases and J by 0 bases, with 8 bases between them. This CDR3 is 15 amino acids long. CDR3 nucleotides: TGTGCCTGGAGTCCGCTGAGCTCCTATAATTCACCCCTCCACTTT. Its translation: CAWSPLSSYNSPLHF.

This chain links TRBV19 with TRBJ1-1, with 7 nucleotides matching TRBD1. This CDR3 region has 13 residues. Per germline, CDR1 LNHDA and CDR2 SQIVND (reference sequence). With V trimmed by 11 bases and J by 0 bases, 6 bases remained unmatched. The CDR3 bases are TGTGCCGCGGGACAGACAATGAACACTGAAGCTTTCTTT. Amino acid sequence: CAAGQTMNTEAFF.

CDR3 sequence: CASSPRTNSYNEQFF. DNA of the CDR3: TGTGCCAGCAGCCCTCGGACTAACTCCTACAATGAGCAGTTCTTC. The rearrangement uses TRBV9 and TRBJ2-1; a possible D gene is TRBD2 (6 bases). This CDR3 has 15 amino acids. Germline V CDR1 and CDR2: SGDLS, YYNGEE. The V gene lost 4 bases and the J gene lost 0 bases, with 11 bases spanning the gap.

The table lists this clone with a count of one. The rearrangement links TRBV6-5 to TRBJ2-1, with D tentatively TRBD2 (5 bases). This CDR3 has 14 residues. CDR1 is MNHEY, CDR2 SVGAGI, per germline. V lost 7 bases, J lost 1 base, and 11 bases lay in between. CDR3 nucleotide sequence: TGTGCCAGCACGCGGGCCGGGTCCTACAATGAGCAGTTCTTC. Protein product: CASTRAGSYNEQFF.

This clone was counted between two and nine times. The chain carries TRBV7-9 and TRBJ2-1, with D possibly being TRBD2 (5 bases). The CDR3 sequence is 15 residues long. Germline V gene lookup returns CDR1 SEHNR and CDR2 FQNEAQ (reference sequence). V was shortened by 5 bases and J by 1 base, with 12 bases between the two germline ends. CDR3 loop: CASSAPDLSYNEQFF. CDR3 coding DNA: TGTGCCAGCAGCGCCCCGGACTTGTCCTACAATGAGCAGTTCTTC.

The V call is TRBV4-1, the J call TRBJ1-2, with 12 bases identical to TRBD1. Germline CDR1 reads MGHRA; CDR2 reads YSYEKL. Losses at the gene ends were 1 base for V and 8 bases for J; bases not matched to a gene: 5. The CDR3 is 15 amino acids. This CDR3 reads CASSQVAGTGGGYTF. In nucleotides, the CDR3 is TGCGCCAGCAGCCAAGTGGCCGGGACAGGGGGCGGCTACACCTTC.

The chain recombines TRBV6-1 with TRBJ1-4; possibly TRBD1 for D (6 bases). Germline V gene data show CDR1 as MNHNS and CDR2 as SASEGT. This CDR3 comprises 17 residues. V was cut by 2 bases and J by 5 bases, with 18 bases left in between. The DNA for the CDR3 is TGTGCCAGCAGTGAAAAATTACGGGGGGCATCGAATGAAAAACTGTTTTTT. Amino acids: CASSEKLRGASNEKLFF.

This chain links TRBV7-9 with TRBJ2-7, with 10 bases aligning to TRBD1. CDR1 is SEHNR, CDR2 FQNEAQ, per germline (reference sequence). This CDR3 has 16 residues. V lost 5 bases and J lost 5; bases outside the gene matches: 12. The CDR3 is CASSPLSIGTGDEQYF. CDR3 nucleotide sequence: TGTGCCAGCAGCCCCCTGTCGATAGGGACAGGGGACGAGCAGTACTTC.

The V call is TRBV11-2, the J call TRBJ1-1; D call uncertain. Germline CDR1 SGHAT, CDR2 FQNNGV. Trimming took 5 bases from V and 0 from J, leaving 13 bases between them. The CDR3 length is 15 residues. In DNA form, the CDR3 reads TGTGCCAGCAGCCCAGATTCATACATGAACACTGAAGCTTTCTTT. Its translation: CASSPDSYMNTEAFF. The full variable domain, with the rest looked up from reference TRBV11-2 and TRBJ1-1, is EAGVAQSPRYKIIEKRQSVAFWCNPISGHATLYWYQQILGQGPKLLIQFQNNGVVDDSQLPKDRFSAERLKGVDSTLKIQPAKLEDSAVYLCASSPDSYMNTEAFFGQGTRLTVV.

This clone was seen only once. The chain has TRBV27 and TRBJ2-5; 9 nucleotides line up with TRBD2. The CDR3 runs to 16 residues. The V gene end was trimmed by 3 bases and the J gene end by 5 bases; junction bases not matched to a gene: 10. Germline-derived CDR1 and CDR2 are MNHEY and SMNVEV (reference sequence). The CDR3 coding sequence is TGTGCCAGCAGTTTGTCCCTAGCGGGACTGGGGGAGACCCAGTACTTC. Residues: CASSLSLAGLGETQYF.

The genes are TRBV2 and TRBJ2-7; tentative D call: TRBD1 (5 bases). CDR1 and CDR2 from the germline V gene are SNHLY and FYNNEI. The V gene lost 7 bases and the J gene lost 0 bases, with 7 bases spanning the gap. The CDR3 is 12 amino acids. This CDR3 is CASTQGSYEQYF. In DNA form, the CDR3 reads TGTGCCAGCACTCAGGGCTCCTACGAGCAGTACTTC. Full variable domain (outside the CDR3, taken from reference TRBV2 and TRBJ2-7): EPEVTQTPSHQVTQMGQEVILRCVPISNHLYFYWYRQILGQKVEFLVSFYNNEISEKSEIFDDQFSVERPDGSNFTLKIRSTKLEDSAMYFCASTQGSYEQYFGPGTRLTVT.

CDR3 amino acids: CASSTPGTERLNTEAFF. The CDR3 coding sequence is TGTGCCAGCAGCACACCCGGGACAGAGAGACTGAACACTGAAGCTTTCTTT. The rearrangement uses TRBV5-4 and TRBJ1-1, with TRBD1 identical over 7 bases. Germline loops: CDR1 SGHNT, CDR2 YYREEE (reference sequence). The CDR3 has 17 residues. The J segment lost 0 bases and the V segment lost 4 bases, leaving 12 bases of the junction unmatched.

The chain is built from TRBV5-5 and TRBJ2-6, with 10 positions matching TRBD2. J lost 0 bases, V lost 2 bases, and 8 bases had no gene match. Germline values: CDR1 SGHKS, CDR2 YYEKEE (reference sequence). The CDR3 loop spans 19 amino acids. DNA of the CDR3: TGTGCCAGCAGCTTCATATTAGCGGGAGGTCTCTCTGGGGCCAACGTCCTGACTTTC. Amino acid sequence: CASSFILAGGLSGANVLTF. The whole variable domain, filled in from reference TRBV5-5 and TRBJ2-6, reads DAGVTQSPTHLIKTRGQQVTLRCSPISGHKSVSWYQQVLGQGPQFIFQYYEKEERGRGNFPDRFSARQFPNYSSELNVNALLLGDSALYLCASSFILAGGLSGANVLTFGAGSRLTVL.

The rearrangement uses TRBV19 and TRBJ2-3; 10 bases agree with TRBD1. Germline CDR1 and CDR2: LNHDA and SQIVND (reference sequence). The V gene end was trimmed by 2 bases and the J gene end by 2 bases; junction bases not matched to a gene: 10. This CDR3 has 18 amino acids. The CDR3 DNA reads as TGTGCCAGTAGTATATCGGCAAGAGGGACAGGGGTCACAGATACGCAGTATTTT. Protein product: CASSISARGTGVTDTQYF.

CDR3 sequence reads: CASSVSPYVKTYEQYF. The CDR3 DNA sequence: TGTGCCAGTAGTGTATCCCCCTACGTTAAAACCTACGAGCAGTACTTC. V gene TRBV19 combines with J gene TRBJ2-7, with D uncertain. Germline lookup yields CDR1 LNHDA and CDR2 SQIVND (reference sequence). CDR3 size: 16 residues. V dropped 5 bases and J dropped 2 bases, with 19 bases sitting between them.

The genes are TRBV28 and TRBJ1-1; D call uncertain. V was clipped by 8 bases and J by 1 base, with 14 bases between them. Per germline, CDR1 MDHEN and CDR2 SYDVKM. The CDR3 sequence is 14 residues long. CDR3 loop: CASAHRLRNTEAFF. As DNA, the CDR3 is TGTGCCAGCGCCCACCGCCTGCGGAACACTGAAGCTTTCTTT.

The J gene is TRBJ2-7, the V gene TRBV7-2, with a possible D match to TRBD2 (5 bases). CDR3 length: 14 amino acids. CDR1 SGHTA and CDR2 FQGNSA come from the germline V gene. V lost 3 bases to trimming and J lost 0 bases, with 9 bases between them. Here the CDR3 reads CASSLGVFSYEQYF. For the CDR3, the DNA is TGTGCCAGCAGCTTGGGAGTATTCTCCTACGAGCAGTACTTC.

The chain combines TRBV12-3 or TRBV12-4 with TRBJ1-2, with D possibly being TRBD1 (5 bases). The CDR3 consists of 13 residues. Trimming took off 6 bases at V and 5 bases at J, with 13 bases between the two ends. CDR3 region: CASSPRGGYGYTF. The CDR3 region has the DNA TGTGCCAGCAGCCCCCGGGGGGGGTATGGCTACACCTTC.

The V gene is TRBV9, the J gene TRBJ2-3; D might be TRBD2 (5 bases). This CDR3 is built from 14 residues. Deletions cut 4 bases from V and 3 bases from J, with 12 bases between. Per the germline V gene, CDR1 is SGDLS and CDR2 is YYNGEE. This CDR3 is CASSQLVGTDTQYF. The CDR3 coding sequence is TGTGCCAGCAGCCAACTAGTAGGTACAGATACGCAGTATTTT.

The rearrangement links TRBV18 to TRBJ1-1, with TRBD1 as a possible D gene (5 bases). Germline-derived CDR1 and CDR2 are KGHSH and LQKENI. V lost 6 bases and J 5 bases, leaving 13 bases between the germline ends. This CDR3 spans 13 amino acids. The CDR3 sequence: CASSQDEGTEAFF. The CDR3 nucleotides are TGTGCCAGCTCTCAGGACGAGGGGACTGAAGCTTTCTTT.

This chain joins TRBV5-1 and TRBJ1-4; D not certain. CDR3 length equals 16 residues. The V end lost 0 bases, the J end lost 0 bases, and 9 bases lay between the germline ends. CDR1 is SGHRS and CDR2 is YFSETQ in the germline V gene. Here the CDR3 DNA reads TGCGCCAGCAGCTTGGGAGGACTTGCAACTAATGAAAAACTGTTTTTT. Translated: CASSLGGLATNEKLFF.

This chain uses TRBV4-3 with TRBJ1-2; D gene uncertain. V gave up 1 base and J gave up 4 bases, with 13 bases separating them. The germline gives CDR1 LGHNA, CDR2 YSLEER. The CDR3 is made up of 15 amino acids. The DNA for the CDR3 is TGCGCCAGCAGCCAAGTACGAGATAATTTCTATGGCTACACCTTC. Translation: CASSQVRDNFYGYTF.